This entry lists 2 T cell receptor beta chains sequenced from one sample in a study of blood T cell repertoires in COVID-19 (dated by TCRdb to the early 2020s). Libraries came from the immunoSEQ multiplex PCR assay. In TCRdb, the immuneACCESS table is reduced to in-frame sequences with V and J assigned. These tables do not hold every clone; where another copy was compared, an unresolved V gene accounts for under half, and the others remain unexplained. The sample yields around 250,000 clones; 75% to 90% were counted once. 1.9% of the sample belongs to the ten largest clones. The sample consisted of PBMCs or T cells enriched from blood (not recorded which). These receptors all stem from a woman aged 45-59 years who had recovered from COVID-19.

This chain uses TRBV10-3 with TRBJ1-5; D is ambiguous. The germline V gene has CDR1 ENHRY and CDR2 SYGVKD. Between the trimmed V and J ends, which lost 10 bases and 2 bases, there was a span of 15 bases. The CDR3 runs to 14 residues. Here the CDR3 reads CATRPSVGNQPQHF. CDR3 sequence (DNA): TGTGCCACCAGGCCTAGTGTGGGCAATCAGCCCCAGCATTTT.

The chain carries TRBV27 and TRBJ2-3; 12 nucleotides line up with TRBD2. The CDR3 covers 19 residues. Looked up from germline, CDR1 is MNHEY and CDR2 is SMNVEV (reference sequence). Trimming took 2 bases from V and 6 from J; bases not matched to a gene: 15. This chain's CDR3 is CASSLRGGLAGGPGDTQYF. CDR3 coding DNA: TGTGCCAGCAGTTTAAGGGGGGGGCTAGCGGGAGGGCCCGGGGATACGCAGTATTTT.